Shown below are 9 T cell receptor beta chains from a single sample sequenced in a study of tumor and adjacent non-tumor tissue in lung cancer. TCRbeta libraries were built with three rounds of nested PCR, modified from ARM-PCR. One entry per CDR3 protein, called by TCRdb with MiXCR from the multiplex PCR reads. The sample consists of about 86,000 distinct CDR3 sequences, approximately 73% of them appearing once. The template was RNA from unsorted bulk tissue. More than 3 cm separated this lung sample from the edge of the tumor. Sequences were obtained from distant non-tumor lung tissue. These receptors were obtained from a woman aged 45-59 years with non-small cell lung cancer.

This clonotype has a single count. The V and J genes are TRBV6-6 and TRBJ2-7; the match to TRBD1 covers 10 bases. Germline V gene data show CDR1 as MNHNY and CDR2 as SVGAGI (reference sequence). The CDR3 loop spans 19 amino acids. After removal of 8 bases from V and 0 bases from J, the junction contained 19 bases not matched to a gene. CDR3 DNA sequence: TGTGCCAGCGATTCTAAACGGGACAGGGGCCCCCGGAGCTCCTACGAGCAGTACTTC. Protein sequence: CASDSKRDRGPRSSYEQYF.

The chain couples TRBV5-1 to TRBJ1-4; 9 nucleotides match TRBD1. CDR3 length: 15 amino acids. V shed 1 base, J shed 6 bases, and the junction held 4 bases outside the gene matches. Germline V lookup: CDR1 SGHRS, CDR2 YFSETQ. In nucleotides, the CDR3 is TGCGCCAGCAGCTTGCGGGGACAGGGCGATGAAAAACTGTTTTTT. Residues: CASSLRGQGDEKLFF.

This clonotype was seen a few times. The chain is built from TRBV20-1 and TRBJ2-1; 7 bases are shared with TRBD1. The CDR3 loop spans 20 amino acids. V gave up 0 bases and J gave up 2 bases; unmatched junction bases: 19. Germline values: CDR1 DFQATT, CDR2 SNEGSKA (reference sequence). CDR3 sequence: CSARDRLGGEGVTTYNEQFF. The CDR3 DNA sequence: TGCAGTGCTAGAGATCGCCTAGGGGGCGAAGGGGTCACGACCTACAATGAGCAGTTCTTC.

This clonotype was found many times. The chain couples TRBV20-1 to TRBJ1-2, with 7 bases identical to TRBD1. Trimming at V came to 0 bases and at J to 4 bases, leaving 23 bases not matched to a gene. The CDR3 length is 20 residues. Germline V CDR1 and CDR2: DFQATT, SNEGSKA (reference sequence). CDR3 residues: CSARDRGERDRSPGGYGYTF. Written as DNA, the CDR3 is TGCAGTGCTAGAGATAGGGGTGAACGGGACCGGAGTCCAGGGGGCTATGGCTACACCTTC.

This clonotype occurred a few times. Relative to the germline gene, one junction end is altered; a read error may explain this. The chain combines TRBV12-3 or TRBV12-4 with TRBJ1-1; D gene ambiguous. This CDR3 spans 15 amino acids. The CDR3 loop is CASSQIGSFSAETFF. The CDR3 DNA reads as TGTGCCAGCAGCCAGATTGGTAGTTTTAGCGCTGAAACTTTCTTT.

Concerning this clonotype itself: A read error is possible here, since a much larger clone lies one base away. This chain joins TRBV30 and TRBJ1-5, with 7 bases matching TRBD1. The V and J ends lost 3 bases and 0 bases, in that order; junction bases with no gene match: 2. The CDR3 length is 14 residues. Germline V CDR1 and CDR2: GTSNPN, SVGIG (reference sequence). This CDR3 reads CAWRGQVSNQPQHF. The DNA of the CDR3 is TGTGCCTGGAGAGGACAGGTTAGCAATCAGCCCCAGCATTTT.

This clonotype was seen repeatedly, ten times or more. This chain connects TRBV11-2 to TRBJ2-7; 9 positions agree with TRBD2. The CDR3 contains 14 residues. Trimming cost V 0 bases and J 7 bases; bases outside gene matches: 4. Per germline, CDR1 SGHAT and CDR2 FQNNGV. The CDR3 nucleotides are TGTGCCAGCAGCTTAGAAGCGGGGGGTGGTGAGCAGTACTTC. This sequence encodes CASSLEAGGGEQYF.

In regard to this clonotype: It is likely a read error, because the conserved phenylalanine at the end of the CDR3 is missing. The chain employs TRBV29-1 and TRBJ2-7; D is undetermined. The CDR3 spans 12 residues. Between the trimmed V and J ends, which lost 3 bases and 5 bases, there was a span of 11 bases. Germline CDR1 SQVTM, CDR2 ANQGSEA. This chain's CDR3 is CSVESLYDEQYI. CDR3 in DNA: TGCAGCGTTGAGTCTCTTTATGACGAGCAGTACATC.

This clonotype was seen more than once but under ten times. This chain joins TRBV5-6 and TRBJ2-3; D is undetermined. V lost 1 base and J lost 7, with 13 bases in between. Germline CDR1 SGHDT, CDR2 YYEEEE. This CDR3 contains 14 residues. The CDR3 nucleotides are TGTGCCAGCAGCTTGAGCGACGCCGGAAATACGCAGTATTTT. Encoded protein: CASSLSDAGNTQYF.